These T cell receptor beta chains were read from a single sample in a study of blood T cell repertoires in COVID-19. Produced via immunoSEQ multiplex PCR; TCRdb's table is partial and in-frame only. The sample has 250,000 to 350,000 clones, 70% to 85% seen once. Sequenced sample: peripheral blood. All receptors derive from a human donor with COVID-19, enrolled during active disease. The donor label of this sample is uncertain. The CDR3 runs from the conserved cysteine through the conserved F or W. Fields, in order: J gene, D gene, clone size, V gene, CDR3 DNA, CDR3 protein. A D gene is named only where the DNA matches it firmly. Not every row has a clone size; where given, it reads once, few, many or a size class.

>TRBJ1-2|TRBD1|NA|TRBV6-4
TGTGCCAGCAGACAGGGGATTAACTATGGCTACACCTTC
CASRQGINYGYTF
>TRBJ1-6|NA|NA|TRBV7-2
TGTGCCAGCAGCTTAGCAGCGGGTAATTCACCCCTCCACTTT
CASSLAAGNSPLHF
>TRBJ2-3|NA|few|TRBV30
TGTGCCTGGAGTAAAGCCCCCCACACAGATACGCAGTATTTT
CAWSKAPHTDTQYF
>TRBJ1-5|NA|NA|TRBV19
TGTGCCAGTACCCCAGGCGGTCGGGGGCAGCCCCAGCATTTT
CASTPGGRGQPQHF
>TRBJ1-4|NA|NA|TRBV25-1
TGTGCCAGCAGTCAACAGGGATTGATAGTGGAGGAAAAACTGTTTTTT
CASSQQGLIVEEKLFF
>TRBJ1-5|NA|few|TRBV2
TGTGCCAGCAGCGCTCACAGGGCAGGAAATCAGCCCCAGCATTTT
CASSAHRAGNQPQHF
>TRBJ1-1|NA|NA|TRBV6-5
TGTGCCAGCGCTCCTGGGTTGAGGACTGAAGCTTTCTTT
CASAPGLRTEAFF
>TRBJ2-7|NA|NA|TRBV18
TGTGCCAGCTCAGGACTTCTAAGCTCCTACGAGCAGTACTTC
CASSGLLSSYEQYF
>TRBJ1-5|NA|NA|TRBV2
TGTGCCAGCAGTGAAGGCATAGGCGGGAATCAGCCCCAGCATTTT
CASSEGIGGNQPQHF
>TRBJ1-2|TRBD1|NA|TRBV2
TGTGCCAGCGGTTACGGGACAGGGGTTCGTGGGTATGGCTACACCTTC
CASGYGTGVRGYGYTF
>TRBJ1-2|NA|few|TRBV19
TGTGCCAGTAGTATTGGAGGGTATGATGGGTATGGCTACACCTTC
CASSIGGYDGYGYTF
>TRBJ1-5|TRBD1|NA|TRBV19
TGTGCCAGTAGTATAGATTGGACAGGCGAGTGGCCCCAGCATTTT
CASSIDWTGEWPQHF
>TRBJ1-4|TRBD1|NA|TRBV28
TGTGCCAGCAGCCAGGACAGGGTTGGTGAAAAACTGTTTTTT
CASSQDRVGEKLFF
>TRBJ1-2|TRBD1|NA|TRBV30
TGTGCCTGGTCAGGGGGTAACTATGGCTACACCTTC
CAWSGGNYGYTF
>TRBJ1-2|NA|NA|TRBV5-1
TGCGCCAGCAGCTTGGAGGCAGGTCTGAACTATGGCTACACCTTC
CASSLEAGLNYGYTF
>TRBJ1-5|TRBD1|NA|TRBV30
TGTGCCTGGGCCCAGGGGGCGAGTCAGCCCCAGCATTTT
CAWAQGASQPQHF